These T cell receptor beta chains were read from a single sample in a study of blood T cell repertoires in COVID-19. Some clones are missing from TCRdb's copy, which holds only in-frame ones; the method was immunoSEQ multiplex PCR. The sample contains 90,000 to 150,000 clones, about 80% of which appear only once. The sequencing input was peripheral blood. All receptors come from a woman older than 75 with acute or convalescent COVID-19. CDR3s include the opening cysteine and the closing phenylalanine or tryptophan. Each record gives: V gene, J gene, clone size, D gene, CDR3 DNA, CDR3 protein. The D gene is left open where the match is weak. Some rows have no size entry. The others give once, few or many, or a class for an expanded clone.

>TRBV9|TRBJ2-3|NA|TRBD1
TGTGCCAGCAGCCCCCCCCAAGTGACAGGGCGTTCGGATACGCAGTATTTT
CASSPPQVTGRSDTQYF
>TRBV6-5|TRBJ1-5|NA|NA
TGTGCCAGCAGTAGCCGACGGGAGAGCCAGCCCCAGCATTTT
CASSSRRESQPQHF
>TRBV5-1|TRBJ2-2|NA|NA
TGCGCCAGCAGCTTGTCCGCGGGAAGGAACGGGGAGCTGTTTTTT
CASSLSAGRNGELFF
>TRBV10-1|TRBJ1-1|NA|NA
TGCGCCAGCAGCAGGGCGAACACTGAAGCTTTCTTT
CASSRANTEAFF
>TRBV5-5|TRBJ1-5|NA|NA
TGTGCCAGCAGCAGAGACATTAGCAATCAGCCCCAGCATTTT
CASSRDISNQPQHF
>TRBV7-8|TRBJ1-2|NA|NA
TGTGCCAGCAGCCCGGCGGTGGGAGGGAACTATGGCTACACCTTC
CASSPAVGGNYGYTF
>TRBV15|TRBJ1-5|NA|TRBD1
TGTGCCACCAGCATAGACAGGGGGGCCAGTAAGCCCCAGCATTTT
CATSIDRGASKPQHF
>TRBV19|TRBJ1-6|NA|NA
TGTGCCACTAGCAGGATTACTAATTCACCCCTCCACTTT
CATSRITNSPLHF
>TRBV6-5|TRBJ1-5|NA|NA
TGTGCCAGCAGTTACCACCCGAGTATGGTTCATCAGCATTTT
CASSYHPSMVHQHF
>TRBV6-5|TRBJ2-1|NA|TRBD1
TGTGCCAGCACCAGGGACAGCACCTACAATGAGCAGTTCTTC
CASTRDSTYNEQFF
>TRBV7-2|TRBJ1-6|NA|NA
TGTGCCAGCAGCCCGCCCAGGGGCGATTCACCCCTCCACTTT
CASSPPRGDSPLHF
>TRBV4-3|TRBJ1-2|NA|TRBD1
TGCGCCAGCAGCCCCATACCAGGGGGCTATGGCTACACCTTC
CASSPIPGGYGYTF
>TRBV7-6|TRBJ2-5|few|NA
TGTGCCAGCAGCCCGACTGCGAGGGCAGAGACCCAGTACTTC
CASSPTARAETQYF
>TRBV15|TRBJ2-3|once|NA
TGTGCCACCAGCAGAGATGGGCGGGGCAGAAGAGATACGCAGTATTTT
CATSRDGRGRRDTQYF
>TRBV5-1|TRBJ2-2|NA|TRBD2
TGCGCCAGCAGCGAATGGGACTATACAACCGGGGAGCTGTTTTTT
CASSEWDYTTGELFF
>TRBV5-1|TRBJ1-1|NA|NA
TGCGCCAGCAGCTTCCTAGGGGCCATGAACACTGAAGCTTTCTTT
CASSFLGAMNTEAFF
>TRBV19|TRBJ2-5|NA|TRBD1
TGTGCCAGTAGTACCGGGACAGGGGGAGAGACCCAGTACTTC
CASSTGTGGETQYF
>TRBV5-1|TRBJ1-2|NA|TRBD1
TGCGCCAGCAGCTGGGGGACAGGGGAAGCCTATGGCTACACCTTC
CASSWGTGEAYGYTF
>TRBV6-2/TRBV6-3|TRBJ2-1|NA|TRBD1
TGTGCCAGCAGTTACTGGACAGGGAACAATGAGCAGTTCTTC
CASSYWTGNNEQFF
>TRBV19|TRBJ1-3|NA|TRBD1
TGTGCCAGTAGTGGAAGACAGGGGTCCACGGGAGGAAACACCATATATTTT
CASSGRQGSTGGNTIYF
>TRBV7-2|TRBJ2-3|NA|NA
TGTGCCAGCAGGCCGACGACTAGCACAGATACGCAGTATTTT
CASRPTTSTDTQYF
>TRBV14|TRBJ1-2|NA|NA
TGTGCCAGCAGCCCCGCTTCAGGGGCCTTCTATGGCTACACCTTC
CASSPASGAFYGYTF
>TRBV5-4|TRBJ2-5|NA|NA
TGTGCCAGCAGCTTGGAACAGCAAGAGACCCAGTACTTC
CASSLEQQETQYF
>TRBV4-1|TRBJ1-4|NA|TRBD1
TGCGCCAGCAGCCATCTCGGACAGGGACGATATCAAAGTAATGAAAAACTGTTTTTT
CASSHLGQGRYQSNEKLFF
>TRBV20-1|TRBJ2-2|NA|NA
TGCAGTGCTAGTGGCGGAGGGACCGGGGAGCTGTTTTTT
CSASGGGTGELFF
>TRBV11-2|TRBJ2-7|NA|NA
TGTGCCAGCAGCTTTATAGGGGCGGGGGCCAGGTACGAGCAGTACTTC
CASSFIGAGARYEQYF